Following are 26 T cell receptor beta chains from one sample sequenced in a study of naive CD8 T cells in extremely preterm neonates. Without labor or membrane rupture, elective cesareans at roughly 35-43 weeks supplied term cord blood. The assay was immunoSEQ multiplex PCR, and TCRdb's table has in-frame clones only and misses some. The sample yields 7,300 or so clones, approximately 90% seen once. The material sequenced was naive CD8+ T cells from cord blood. The receptor set was obtained from a newborn in good health.

This sequence joins TRBV27 and TRBJ1-2; 11 bases agree with TRBD1. CDR1 and CDR2 (germline): MNHEY, SMNVEV (reference sequence). After removal of 4 bases from V and 2 bases from J, the junction contained 6 bases not matched to a gene. CDR3 length: 16 amino acids. The CDR3 coding sequence is TGTGCCAGCAGTTACCGGACAGGGGGCTACAACTATGGCTACACCTTC. This sequence encodes CASSYRTGGYNYGYTF.

This clone was picked up one time. The chain joins TRBV27 to TRBJ2-7; perhaps TRBD1 as D (5 bases). V was shortened by 2 bases and J by 0 bases, with 5 bases between the two germline ends. Germline loops: CDR1 MNHEY, CDR2 SMNVEV (reference sequence). The CDR3 covers 13 residues. The CDR3 loop reads CASSLTGSYEQYF. CDR3 DNA: TGTGCCAGCAGTTTAACAGGCTCCTACGAGCAGTACTTC.

This chain connects TRBV11-2 to TRBJ2-2; unclear D gene. Deletions cut 2 bases from V and 4 bases from J, with 23 bases between. The CDR3 contains 19 residues. Germline V gene lookup returns CDR1 SGHAT and CDR2 FQNNGV. CDR3 bases: TGTGCCAGCAGCTTAACCACAGAAGGCCCCTTCGGAATCACCGGGGAGCTGTTTTTT. This gives the protein CASSLTTEGPFGITGELFF.

The table lists this clone with a few counts. The chain combines TRBV5-4 with TRBJ2-7, with D perhaps matching TRBD2 (5 bases). Germline-derived CDR1 and CDR2 are SGHNT and YYREEE (reference sequence). Trimming pared 0 bases from V and 5 bases from J, leaving 12 bases between. CDR3 length: 14 amino acids. In nucleotides, the CDR3 is TGTGCCAGCAGCTTGGAGGCTAGCTGGCACGAGCAGTACTTC. Its protein is CASSLEASWHEQYF.

Worth noting for this clone: The junction differs from germline at one of its ends, possibly a read error. The chain employs TRBV5-1 and TRBJ1-1, with D tentatively TRBD1 (5 bases). The CDR3 spans 14 residues. Germline CDR1 and CDR2: SGHRS and YFSETQ. The DNA of the CDR3 is TGCGCCAGCAGTTGGGGCAGGGTGAATACTGAAGCTTTCTTT. Amino acid sequence: CASSWGRVNTEAFF.

The chain has TRBV27 and TRBJ2-7, with 10 nucleotides matching TRBD1. Germline loops: CDR1 MNHEY, CDR2 SMNVEV (reference sequence). J gave up 2 bases and V 6 bases, and 10 bases lay outside the gene matches. The CDR3 is 16 residues long. The chain's CDR3 is CASRPDRGLEAYEQYF. The CDR3 DNA reads TGTGCCAGCAGGCCAGACAGGGGGCTGGAGGCCTACGAGCAGTACTTC.

V is TRBV5-1 and J is TRBJ1-1, with a weak D call TRBD1 (5 bases). Trimming pared 4 bases from V and 5 bases from J, leaving 18 bases between. CDR1 and CDR2 (germline): SGHRS, YFSETQ. This CDR3 comprises 15 residues. This chain's CDR3 is CASSPKPDSHTEAFF. The CDR3 coding sequence is TGCGCCAGCAGCCCCAAGCCTGACAGTCATACTGAAGCTTTCTTT.

The chain uses TRBV9 and TRBJ1-5, with a tentative D call TRBD1 (5 bases). The germline V gene encodes CDR1 SGDLS and CDR2 YYNGEE. V was cut by 0 bases and J by 3 bases, with 7 bases left in between. The CDR3 is 14 amino acids. CDR3 amino acids: CASSVGGFNQPQHF. CDR3 sequence (DNA): TGTGCCAGCAGCGTAGGGGGCTTCAATCAGCCCCAGCATTTT. Combining the CDR3 with reference TRBV9 and TRBJ1-5 gives the whole variable domain DSGVTQTPKHLITATGQRVTLRCSPRSGDLSVYWYQQSLDQGLQFLIQYYNGEERAKGNILERFSAQQFPDLHSELNLSSLELGDSALYFCASSVGGFNQPQHFGDGTRLSIL.

This chain links TRBV7-6 with TRBJ2-5; D remains ambiguous. Gene TRBJ2-7 matches the end of the DNA better, so the J call may be wrong. Looked up from germline, CDR1 is SGHVS and CDR2 is FNYEAQ. The CDR3 has 13 amino acids. The CDR3 protein is CASSLGPNYEQYF. The CDR3, as DNA: TGTGCCAGCAGCTTAGGTCCGAATTACGAGCAGTACTTC.

The gene calls are TRBV27 and TRBJ1-2, with D possibly being TRBD1 (5 bases). Trimming left V 3 bases short and J 3 bases short, with 11 bases between. This CDR3 contains 14 residues. Germline V gene lookup returns CDR1 MNHEY and CDR2 SMNVEV (reference sequence). DNA for the CDR3: TGTGCCAGCAGTTTGTCGGGACTCCACTATGGCTACACCTTC. This gives the protein CASSLSGLHYGYTF.

In this sample, this clone turned up a few times. The V and J genes are TRBV5-4 and TRBJ2-7, with 7 nucleotides matching TRBD1. V trimming: 4 bases; J trimming: 3 bases; junction bases outside the gene matches: 7. The germline CDR1 and CDR2 sequences are SGHNT and YYREEE (reference sequence). CDR3 length: 14 residues. CDR3 nucleotides: TGTGCCAGCAGCACCGGGACAGCTATCTACGAGCAGTACTTC. Its protein is CASSTGTAIYEQYF.

The chain links TRBV6-1 to TRBJ1-4; 9 positions agree with TRBD1. Germline V lookup: CDR1 MNHNS, CDR2 SASEGT. CDR3 size: 15 residues. V trimming: 1 base; J trimming: 8 bases; junction bases outside the gene matches: 5. As DNA, the CDR3 is TGTGCCAGCAGTGAAGGGGACAGGGTTTGGGAAAAACTGTTTTTT. Protein sequence: CASSEGDRVWEKLFF.

The chain links TRBV27 to TRBJ2-7; weak D call: TRBD1 (5 bases). The germline gives CDR1 MNHEY, CDR2 SMNVEV (reference sequence). CDR3 length: 13 residues. V lost 0 bases and J 3 bases, leaving 6 bases between the germline ends. CDR3 bases: TGTGCCAGCAGTTTATCAGGGGACTACGAGCAGTACTTC. Protein: CASSLSGDYEQYF.

The rearrangement uses TRBV4-1 and TRBJ2-7; the match to TRBD2 covers 7 bases. With V trimmed by 1 base and J by 2 bases, 2 bases remained unmatched. The CDR3 runs 14 residues. Germline loops: CDR1 MGHRA, CDR2 YSYEKL. CDR3 DNA sequence: TGCGCCAGCAGCCAAGTCCGGGAGGCCTACGAGCAGTACTTC. It is translated as CASSQVREAYEQYF.

This chain links TRBV6-1 with TRBJ2-7, with 10 bases matching TRBD2. Trimming at V came to 7 bases and at J to 2 bases, leaving 5 bases not matched to a gene. The CDR3 loop spans 14 amino acids. In germline, CDR1 is MNHNS, CDR2 SASEGT. This chain's CDR3 is CASMGSGRAYEQYF. The CDR3 nucleotides are TGTGCCAGCATGGGGAGCGGGAGGGCCTACGAGCAGTACTTC.

This clone was counted only a few times. V and J are TRBV4-2 and TRBJ1-3; possibly TRBD1 for D (5 bases). This CDR3 spans 15 amino acids. From germline, CDR1 is LGHNA and CDR2 YNFKEQ. The V end was cut by 1 base, the J end by 2 bases, with 9 bases between. The CDR3 bases are TGTGCCAGCAGCCAAGGAGCAGGGACTGGAAACACCATATATTTT. Translation gives CASSQGAGTGNTIYF.

This chain joins TRBV13 and TRBJ2-7; 7 bases are a match to TRBD2. V was clipped by 3 bases and J by 5 bases; unmatched bases: 7. CDR1 and CDR2 from the germline V gene are PRHDT and FYEKMQ (reference sequence). This CDR3 contains 14 residues. The CDR3, as DNA: TGTGCCAGCAGCTTGGGGGGGTTACTTAACGAGCAGTACTTC. Encoded protein: CASSLGGLLNEQYF.

The rearrangement uses TRBV30 and TRBJ2-1; 7 bases match TRBD2. The trim removed 3 bases at V and 3 bases at J, leaving 8 bases unmatched. The length of the CDR3 is 15 residues. Per the germline V gene, CDR1 is GTSNPN and CDR2 is SVGIG (reference sequence). The CDR3 sequence is CAWRGFAGDYNEQFF. In DNA, the CDR3 is TGTGCCTGGAGGGGATTTGCGGGGGACTACAATGAGCAGTTCTTC.

The chain joins TRBV5-5 to TRBJ1-1; weak D call: TRBD1 (5 bases). Trimming took 0 bases from V and 1 from J, leaving 13 bases between them. CDR3 length equals 16 residues. CDR1 and CDR2 from the germline V gene are SGHKS and YYEKEE (reference sequence). The CDR3 sequence: CASSLDTDKGNTEAFF. CDR3 DNA: TGTGCCAGCAGCTTGGATACGGACAAAGGGAACACTGAAGCTTTCTTT.

The chain combines TRBV7-9 with TRBJ1-3, with D perhaps matching TRBD1 (5 bases). V was pared by 5 bases and J by 4 bases, with 6 bases between. CDR3 length: 12 amino acids. CDR1 is SEHNR and CDR2 is FQNEAQ in the germline V gene (reference sequence). The CDR3 loop reads CASSRQGNTIYF. Here the CDR3 DNA reads TGTGCCAGCAGCCGACAGGGAAACACCATATATTTT.

The DNA for the CDR3 is TGTGCCAGCAGTAGACGGACAGGGGGCACTGAAGCTTTCTTT. Its translation is CASSRRTGGTEAFF. The rearrangement joins TRBV27 to TRBJ1-1, with 10 bases aligning to TRBD1. The junction had 4 bases not matched to a gene; V was cut back by 5 bases and J by 4 bases. The length of the CDR3 is 14 residues. In germline, CDR1 is MNHEY, CDR2 SMNVEV (reference sequence).

This rearrangement joins TRBV30 to TRBJ2-5; D remains unclear. The V and J ends lost 3 bases and 4 bases respectively, with 9 bases between them. CDR1 and CDR2 (germline): GTSNPN, SVGIG (reference sequence). The CDR3 extends over 12 amino acids. CDR3 sequence (DNA): TGTGCCTGGAGCGGATCAGGAGAGACCCAGTACTTC. Its protein is CAWSGSGETQYF.

The genes are TRBV7-9 and TRBJ2-3, with 8 bases aligning to TRBD2. Germline V gives CDR1 SEHNR, CDR2 FQNEAQ (reference sequence). Unmatched junction bases numbered 5, after V lost 2 bases and J lost 4 bases. The CDR3 consists of 15 residues. This chain's CDR3 is CASSLQRETADTQYF. In DNA, the CDR3 is TGTGCCAGCAGCTTACAGCGGGAGACCGCAGATACGCAGTATTTT.

V gene TRBV30 combines with J gene TRBJ1-2; TRBD1 might be the D (6 bases). CDR3 length: 10 residues. The V gene's germline CDR1 is GTSNPN and CDR2 SVGIG (reference sequence). V was shortened by 3 bases and J by 7 bases, with 6 bases between the two germline ends. The CDR3 DNA reads as TGTGCCTGGAGGACAGGTGGCTACACCTTC. Translation gives CAWRTGGYTF.

The chain recombines TRBV9 with TRBJ2-6; a weak D match, TRBD1 (5 bases). Germline CDR1 is SGDLS and CDR2 is YYNGEE. V was cut by 3 bases and J by 4 bases, with 11 bases left in between. This CDR3 has 15 residues. For the CDR3, the DNA is TGTGCCAGCAGCGGCTCAGGGTCCGGGGCCAACGTCCTGACTTTC. Translated: CASSGSGSGANVLTF.

The chain recombines TRBV5-6 with TRBJ2-3, with TRBD1 matching over 7 bases. This CDR3 region has 16 residues. Trimming cost V 4 bases and J 4 bases; bases outside gene matches: 12. Germline CDR1 and CDR2: SGHDT and YYEEEE. The CDR3 nucleotides read TGTGCCAGCAGCCTACAGGGGACCGGGTTTGCAGATACGCAGTATTTT. It is translated as CASSLQGTGFADTQYF.